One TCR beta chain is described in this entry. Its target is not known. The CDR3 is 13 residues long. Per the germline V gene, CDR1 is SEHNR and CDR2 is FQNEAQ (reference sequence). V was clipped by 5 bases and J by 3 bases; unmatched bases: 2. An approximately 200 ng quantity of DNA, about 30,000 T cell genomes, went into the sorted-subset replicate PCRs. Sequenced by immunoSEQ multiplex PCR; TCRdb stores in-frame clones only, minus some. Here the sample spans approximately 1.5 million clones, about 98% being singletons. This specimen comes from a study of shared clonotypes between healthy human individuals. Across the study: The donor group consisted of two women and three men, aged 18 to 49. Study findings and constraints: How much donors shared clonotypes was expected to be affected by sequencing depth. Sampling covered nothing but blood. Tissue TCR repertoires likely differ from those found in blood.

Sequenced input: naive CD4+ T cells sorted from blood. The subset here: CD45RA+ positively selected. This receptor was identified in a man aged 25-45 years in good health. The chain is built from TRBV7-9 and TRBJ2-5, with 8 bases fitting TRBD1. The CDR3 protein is CASSVTGEETQYF. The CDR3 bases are TGTGCCAGCAGCGTGACAGGGGAAGAGACCCAGTACTTC.